These 21 T cell receptor beta chains share one sample of origin, sequenced in a study of PD-L1 blockade in urothelial cancer. Time point here: pretreatment peripheral blood. Measured with immunoSEQ multiplex PCR; TCRdb has only the in-frame clones, and not every one. The top ten clones hold approximately 14% of a sample with 30,000 to 40,000 clones, approximately 80% of them seen once. Sequences were derived from PBMCs, sampled around atezolizumab (anti-PD-L1) treatment. The origin of the receptors is a man older than 75 with urothelial cancer.

The chain has TRBV30 and TRBJ2-1; TRBD1 matches 10 bases. This CDR3 comprises 15 residues. Germline V gene data show CDR1 as GTSNPN and CDR2 as SVGIG (reference sequence). V trimming: 4 bases; J trimming: 5 bases; junction bases outside the gene matches: 8. CDR3 coding DNA: TGTGCCTGGAAGGATGGGACAGGGGATAACAATGAGCAGTTCTTC. The encoded protein is CAWKDGTGDNNEQFF. The variable domain in full, completed from reference TRBV30 and TRBJ2-1, reads SQTIHQWPATLVQPVGSPLSLECTVEGTSNPNLYWYRQAAGRGLQLLFYSVGIGQISSEVPQNLSASRPQDRQFILSSKKLLLSDSGFYLCAWKDGTGDNNEQFFGPGTRLTVL.

This clone was detected a few times. V and J are TRBV5-1 and TRBJ2-7; 8 bases match TRBD2. Germline values: CDR1 SGHRS, CDR2 YFSETQ. Losses at the gene ends were 4 bases for V and 2 bases for J; bases not matched to a gene: 5. The CDR3 consists of 14 residues. CDR3 sequence reads: CASSPAGVTYEQYF. CDR3 coding DNA: TGCGCCAGCAGCCCAGCGGGAGTAACCTACGAGCAGTACTTC.

This clone came up a few times. The V gene is TRBV4-2, the J gene TRBJ2-3, with 10 bases identical to TRBD2. J was trimmed by 2 bases and V by 6 bases; bases with no gene match: 5. Germline-derived CDR1 and CDR2 are LGHNA and YNFKEQ. The CDR3 extends over 15 amino acids. CDR3 loop: CASSTSGKDTDTQYF. The CDR3 nucleotides are TGTGCCAGCAGTACTAGCGGGAAAGACACAGATACGCAGTATTTT.

J is TRBJ1-2 and V is TRBV14; D uncertain. The CDR3 totals 14 residues. CDR1 and CDR2 from the germline V gene are SGHDN and FVKESK. Trimming removed 2 bases at V and 4 bases at J, with 11 bases between. The CDR3 loop reads CASSQLRGPYGYTF. In DNA, the CDR3 is TGTGCCAGCAGCCAACTCAGAGGCCCCTATGGCTACACCTTC.

CDR3 sequence: CAWSRIRDSPNEKLFF. CDR3 DNA: TGTGCCTGGAGTCGAATCCGGGACAGCCCCAATGAAAAACTGTTTTTT. J is TRBJ1-4 and V is TRBV30; 7 bases match TRBD1. This CDR3 contains 16 residues. The J segment lost 5 bases and the V segment lost 2 bases, leaving 11 bases of the junction unmatched. Germline CDR1 GTSNPN, CDR2 SVGIG (reference sequence).

This chain uses TRBV10-3 with TRBJ2-3; D not resolved. Germline CDR1 reads ENHRY; CDR2 reads SYGVKD. The CDR3 is 13 residues long. With 4 bases removed from V and 3 bases from J, the gap between germline ends came to 8 bases. In DNA form, the CDR3 reads TGTGCCATCAGTGCTGGCGGAACAGATACGCAGTATTTT. It translates to CAISAGGTDTQYF.

This rearrangement joins TRBV6-1 to TRBJ2-1; D perhaps matches TRBD1 (6 bases). In germline, CDR1 is MNHNS, CDR2 SASEGT. CDR3 length: 13 amino acids. V lost 6 bases and J 4 bases, leaving 10 bases between the germline ends. The CDR3 spells CASSSQGYNEQFF. The DNA of the CDR3 is TGTGCCAGCAGCTCCCAGGGGTACAATGAGCAGTTCTTC.

The chain recombines TRBV1 with TRBJ2-1; the D call in the table, TRBD2, was not verified against the DNA. TRBV1 is described as a pseudogene. CDR3 length equals 20 residues. CDR3 DNA sequence: TGCACCAGCAGCCATCCAGAGGAACCCCACGGGACTAGCGTCGGCAATGAGCAGTTCTTC. This translates into CTSSHPEEPHGTSVGNEQFF.

The chain uses TRBV7-2 and TRBJ1-1; a possible D gene is TRBD1 (5 bases). The CDR3 runs 15 residues. The germline V and J ends were trimmed by 1 base and 4 bases, with 13 bases remaining between them. CDR1 SGHTA and CDR2 FQGNSA come from the germline V gene. The CDR3 DNA reads TGTGCCAGCAGCTTAGTTGGGGGGTTGACCACTGAAGCTTTCTTT. Its protein product is CASSLVGGLTTEAFF.

J is TRBJ1-2 and V is TRBV10-3; D call uncertain. Germline assignment: CDR1 ENHRY and CDR2 SYGVKD. V lost 3 bases and J lost 6, with 17 bases in between. The CDR3 is 15 amino acids. CDR3 DNA sequence: TGTGCCATCAGTGAAAGGCCCGGACTCACTGATGGCTACACCTTC. Translation: CAISERPGLTDGYTF.

The chain carries TRBV10-3 and TRBJ2-1; 8 bases are shared with TRBD2. V trimming: 4 bases; J trimming: 6 bases; junction bases outside the gene matches: 8. Germline V gene sequence: CDR1 ENHRY, CDR2 SYGVKD. This CDR3 contains 15 residues. CDR3 sequence reads: CAISGGGLVGNEQFF. In nucleotides, the CDR3 is TGTGCCATCAGTGGGGGGGGACTAGTAGGCAATGAGCAGTTCTTC.

The gene calls are TRBV5-1 and TRBJ2-3; 9 bases map to TRBD2. Germline loops: CDR1 SGHRS, CDR2 YFSETQ. CDR3 size: 16 residues. The trim removed 0 bases at V and 6 bases at J, leaving 8 bases unmatched. DNA for the CDR3: TGCGCCAGCAGCTTGGAGCTAGCGGGAACGGGGGATACGCAGTATTTT. It codes for CASSLELAGTGDTQYF.

V and J are TRBV30 and TRBJ2-7, with TRBD2 as a possible D gene (6 bases). This CDR3 has 15 residues. V lost 0 bases and J 2 bases, leaving 14 bases between the germline ends. Germline loops: CDR1 GTSNPN, CDR2 SVGIG (reference sequence). The DNA of the CDR3 is TGTGCCTGGAGTGTACCTTGGGGGGTCCCCTACGAGCAGTACTTC. Protein: CAWSVPWGVPYEQYF.

This chain connects TRBV5-6 to TRBJ2-7; 12 nucleotides match TRBD2. CDR1 and CDR2 from the germline V gene are SGHDT and YYEEEE. After removal of 4 bases from V and 2 bases from J, the junction contained 4 bases not matched to a gene. The length of the CDR3 is 15 residues. The CDR3 here is CASSLRTSGTYEQYF. The CDR3 coding sequence is TGTGCCAGCAGCCTTCGGACTAGCGGGACCTACGAGCAGTACTTC.

This rearrangement joins TRBV6-1 to TRBJ2-2, with a weak D call TRBD2 (7 bases). Looked up from germline, CDR1 is MNHNS and CDR2 is SASEGT. The CDR3 length is 14 residues. V dropped 2 bases and J dropped 4 bases, with 8 bases sitting between them. CDR3 DNA sequence: TGTGCCAGCAGTGAAAGGGGGGGCACCGGGGAGCTGTTTTTT. Its protein is CASSERGGTGELFF.

The rearrangement links TRBV19 to TRBJ2-7, with 15 nucleotides matching TRBD2. From germline, CDR1 is LNHDA and CDR2 SQIVND (reference sequence). The J segment lost 6 bases and the V segment lost 0 bases, leaving 3 bases of the junction unmatched. The length of the CDR3 is 16 residues. This CDR3 reads CASSIDAGLAGGEQYF. CDR3 in DNA: TGTGCCAGTAGTATAGATGCGGGACTAGCGGGAGGCGAGCAGTACTTC.

The table lists this clone with a count of one. The gene calls are TRBV6-1 and TRBJ1-2, with a weak D call TRBD1 (5 bases). There are 13 residues in the CDR3. From germline, CDR1 is MNHNS and CDR2 SASEGT. V lost 8 bases, J lost 2 bases, and 12 bases lay in between. DNA of the CDR3: TGTGCCAGCTTGATGGGGCAGAACTATGGCTACACCTTC. Its translation is CASLMGQNYGYTF.

The V gene is TRBV6-1, the J gene TRBJ1-5, with D possibly TRBD1 on 6 matching bases. The V gene lost 10 bases and the J gene lost 7 bases, with 20 bases spanning the gap. Germline V gene sequence: CDR1 MNHNS, CDR2 SASEGT. CDR3 length equals 14 residues. This CDR3 reads CATTNQGSSQPQHF. DNA for the CDR3: TGTGCCACCACCAACCAGGGGTCTAGCCAGCCCCAGCATTTT.

The count of this clone is one. V gene TRBV5-8 combines with J gene TRBJ1-4, with 8 bases matching TRBD1. The CDR3 is 15 residues long. Germline V CDR1 and CDR2: SGHTS, YDEGEE. V trimming: 4 bases; J trimming: 7 bases; junction bases outside the gene matches: 9. In nucleotides, the CDR3 is TGTGCCAGCAGCCCCTGGGACAGGAGAGGTGAAAAACTGTTTTTT. Its translation is CASSPWDRRGEKLFF.

V is TRBV2 and J is TRBJ1-1; TRBD1 is a possible D gene (6 bases). Germline V gene sequence: CDR1 SNHLY, CDR2 FYNNEI. V gave up 7 bases and J gave up 2 bases, with 11 bases separating them. This CDR3 is 13 amino acids long. In DNA, the CDR3 is TGTGCCAGCACCAGGGGTCGAAACACTGAAGCTTTCTTT. Protein: CASTRGRNTEAFF.

This clone was detected a few times. The chain couples TRBV28 to TRBJ2-7; maybe TRBD2 (7 bases). CDR1 is MDHEN and CDR2 is SYDVKM in the germline V gene. The CDR3 spans 13 residues. Between the trimmed V and J ends, which lost 8 bases and 1 base, there was a span of 12 bases. CDR3 sequence (DNA): TGTGCCAGCTTCGGGGGGCCGTCCTACGAGCAGTACTTC. It encodes CASFGGPSYEQYF.